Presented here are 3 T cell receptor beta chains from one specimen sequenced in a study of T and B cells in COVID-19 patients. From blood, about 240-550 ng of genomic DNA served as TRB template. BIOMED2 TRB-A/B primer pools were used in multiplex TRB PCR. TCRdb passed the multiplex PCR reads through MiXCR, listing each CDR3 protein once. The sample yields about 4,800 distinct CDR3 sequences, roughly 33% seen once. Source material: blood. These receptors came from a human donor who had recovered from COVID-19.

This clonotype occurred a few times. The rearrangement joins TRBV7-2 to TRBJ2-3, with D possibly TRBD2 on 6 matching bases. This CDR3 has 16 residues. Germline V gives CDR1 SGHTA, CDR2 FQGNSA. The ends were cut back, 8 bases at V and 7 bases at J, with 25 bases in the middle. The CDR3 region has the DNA TGTGCCAGCCGTAAAGGCGGGGTGCCTTCGTTTAATACGCAGTATTTT. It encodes CASRKGGVPSFNTQYF.

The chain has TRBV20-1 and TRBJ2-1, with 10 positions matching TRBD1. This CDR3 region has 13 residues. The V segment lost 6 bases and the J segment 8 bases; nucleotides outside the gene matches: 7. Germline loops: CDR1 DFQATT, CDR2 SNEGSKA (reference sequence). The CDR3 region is CSAKGTGEDEQFF. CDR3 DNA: TGCAGTGCCAAGGGGACAGGGGAGGATGAGCAGTTCTTC.

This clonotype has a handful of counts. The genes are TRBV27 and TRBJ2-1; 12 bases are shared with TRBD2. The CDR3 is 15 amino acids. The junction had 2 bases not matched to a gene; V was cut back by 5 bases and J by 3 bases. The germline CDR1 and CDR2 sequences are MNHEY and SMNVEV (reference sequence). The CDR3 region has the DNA TGTGCCAGCAGTCTAGCGGGAGGGGACTACAATGAGCAGTTCTTC. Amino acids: CASSLAGGDYNEQFF.